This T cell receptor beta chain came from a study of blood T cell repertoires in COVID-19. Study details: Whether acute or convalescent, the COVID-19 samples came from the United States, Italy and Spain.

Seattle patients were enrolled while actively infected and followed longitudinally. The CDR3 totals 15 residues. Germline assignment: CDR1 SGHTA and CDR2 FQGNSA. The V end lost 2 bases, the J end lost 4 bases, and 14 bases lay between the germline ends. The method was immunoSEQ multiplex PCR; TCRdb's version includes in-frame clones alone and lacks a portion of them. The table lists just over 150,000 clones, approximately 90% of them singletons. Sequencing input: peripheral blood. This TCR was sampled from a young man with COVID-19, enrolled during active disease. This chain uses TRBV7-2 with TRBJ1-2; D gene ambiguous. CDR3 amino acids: CASSLRFTGVYGYTF. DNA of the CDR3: TGTGCCAGCAGCTTAAGGTTCACGGGAGTCTATGGCTACACCTTC.